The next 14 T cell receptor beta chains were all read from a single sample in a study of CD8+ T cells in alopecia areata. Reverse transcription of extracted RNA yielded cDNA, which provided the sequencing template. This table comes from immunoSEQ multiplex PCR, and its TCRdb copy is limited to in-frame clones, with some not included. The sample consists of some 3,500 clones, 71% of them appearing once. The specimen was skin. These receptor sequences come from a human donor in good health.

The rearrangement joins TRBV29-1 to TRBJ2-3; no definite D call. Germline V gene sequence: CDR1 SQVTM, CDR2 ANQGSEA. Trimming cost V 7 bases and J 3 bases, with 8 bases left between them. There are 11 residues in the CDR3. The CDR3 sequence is CSAGVTDTQYF. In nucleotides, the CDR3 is TGCAGCGCTGGGGTGACAGATACGCAGTATTTT.

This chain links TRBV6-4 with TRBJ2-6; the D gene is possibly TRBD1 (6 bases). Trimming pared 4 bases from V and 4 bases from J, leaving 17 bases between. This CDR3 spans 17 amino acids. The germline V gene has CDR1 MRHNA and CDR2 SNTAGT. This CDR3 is CASSANAFGTGANVLTF. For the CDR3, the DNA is TGTGCCAGCAGTGCTAATGCTTTTGGGACAGGGGCCAACGTCCTGACTTTC.

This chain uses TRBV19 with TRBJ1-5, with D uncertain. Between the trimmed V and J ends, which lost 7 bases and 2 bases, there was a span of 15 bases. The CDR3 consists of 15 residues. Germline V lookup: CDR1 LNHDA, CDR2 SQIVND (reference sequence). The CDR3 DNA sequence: TGTGCCAGTACCCCCTCCGGGTTAGGCAATCAGCCCCAGCATTTT. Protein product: CASTPSGLGNQPQHF. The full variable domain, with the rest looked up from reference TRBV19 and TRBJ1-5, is DGGITQSPKYLFRKEGQNVTLSCEQNLNHDAMYWYRQDPGQGLRLIYYSQIVNDFQKGDIAEGYSVSREKKESFPLTVTSAQKNPTAFYLCASTPSGLGNQPQHFGDGTRLSIL.

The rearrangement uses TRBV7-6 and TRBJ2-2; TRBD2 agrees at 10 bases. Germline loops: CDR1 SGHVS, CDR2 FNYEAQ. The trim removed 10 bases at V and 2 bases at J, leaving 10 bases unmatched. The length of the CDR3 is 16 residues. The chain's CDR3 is CATSSLAGANTGELFF. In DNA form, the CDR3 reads TGTGCCACCTCTTCGCTAGCGGGGGCTAACACCGGGGAGCTGTTTTTT. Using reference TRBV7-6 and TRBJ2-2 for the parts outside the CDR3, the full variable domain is GAGVSQSPRYKVTKRGQDVALRCDPISGHVSLYWYRQALGQGPEFLTYFNYEAQQDKSGLPNDRFSAERPEGSISTLTIQRTEQRDSAMYRCATSSLAGANTGELFFGEGSRLTVL.

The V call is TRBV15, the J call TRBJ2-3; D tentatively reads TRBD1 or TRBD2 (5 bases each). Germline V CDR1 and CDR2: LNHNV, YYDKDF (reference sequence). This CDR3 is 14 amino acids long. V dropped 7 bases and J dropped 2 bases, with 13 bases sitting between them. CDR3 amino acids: CATNSGRYTDTQYF. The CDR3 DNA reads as TGTGCCACCAACTCGGGACGGTACACAGATACGCAGTATTTT.

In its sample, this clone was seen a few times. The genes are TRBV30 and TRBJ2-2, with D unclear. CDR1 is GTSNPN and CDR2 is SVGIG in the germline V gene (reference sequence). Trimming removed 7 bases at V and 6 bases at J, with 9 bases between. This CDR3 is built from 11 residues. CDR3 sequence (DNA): TGTGCCTCCAATCCCGCCGGGGAGCTGTTTTTT. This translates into CASNPAGELFF.

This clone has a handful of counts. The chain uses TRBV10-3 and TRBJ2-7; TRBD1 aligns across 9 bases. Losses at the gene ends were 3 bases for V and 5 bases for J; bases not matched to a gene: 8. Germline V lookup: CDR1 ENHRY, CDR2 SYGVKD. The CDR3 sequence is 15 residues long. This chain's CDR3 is CAISDAGQGDNEQYF. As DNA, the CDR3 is TGTGCCATCAGTGATGCGGGACAGGGAGATAACGAGCAGTACTTC.

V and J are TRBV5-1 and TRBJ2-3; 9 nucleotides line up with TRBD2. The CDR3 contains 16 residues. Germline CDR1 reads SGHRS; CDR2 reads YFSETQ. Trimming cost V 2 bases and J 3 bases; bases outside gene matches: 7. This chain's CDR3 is CASSLTAGGPTDTQYF. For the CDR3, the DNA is TGCGCCAGCAGCTTAACGGCGGGGGGGCCTACAGATACGCAGTATTTT.

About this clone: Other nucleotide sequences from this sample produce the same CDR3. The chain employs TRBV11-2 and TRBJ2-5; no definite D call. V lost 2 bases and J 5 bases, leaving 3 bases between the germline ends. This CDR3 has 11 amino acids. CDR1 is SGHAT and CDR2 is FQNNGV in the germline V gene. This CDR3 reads CASSLKETQYF. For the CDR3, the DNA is TGTGCCAGCAGCTTAAAGGAGACCCAGTACTTC.

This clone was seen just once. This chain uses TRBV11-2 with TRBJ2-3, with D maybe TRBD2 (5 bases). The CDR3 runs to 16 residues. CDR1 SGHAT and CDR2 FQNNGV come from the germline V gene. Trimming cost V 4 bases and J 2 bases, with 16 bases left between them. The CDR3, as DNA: TGTGCCAGCAGCTCCCCGGAGGTCCCGATCACAGATACGCAGTATTTT. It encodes CASSSPEVPITDTQYF.

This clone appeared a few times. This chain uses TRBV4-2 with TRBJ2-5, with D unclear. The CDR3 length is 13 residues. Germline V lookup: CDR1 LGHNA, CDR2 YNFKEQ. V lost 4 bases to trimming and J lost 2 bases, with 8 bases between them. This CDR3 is CASSLNQQETQYF. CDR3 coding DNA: TGTGCCAGCAGCCTAAACCAGCAAGAGACCCAGTACTTC.

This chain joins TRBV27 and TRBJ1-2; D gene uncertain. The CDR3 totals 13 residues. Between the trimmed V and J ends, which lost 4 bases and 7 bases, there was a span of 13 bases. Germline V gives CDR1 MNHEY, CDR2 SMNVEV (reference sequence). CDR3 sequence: CASSSGDTRGYTF. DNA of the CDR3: TGTGCCAGCAGTTCGGGTGATACTCGTGGCTACACCTTC.

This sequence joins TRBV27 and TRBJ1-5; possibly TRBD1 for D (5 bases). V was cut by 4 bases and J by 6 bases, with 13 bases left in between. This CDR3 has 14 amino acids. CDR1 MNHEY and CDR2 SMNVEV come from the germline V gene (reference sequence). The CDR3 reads CASSSDTRAQPQHF. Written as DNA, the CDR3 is TGTGCCAGCAGTTCGGACACACGGGCTCAGCCCCAGCATTTT.

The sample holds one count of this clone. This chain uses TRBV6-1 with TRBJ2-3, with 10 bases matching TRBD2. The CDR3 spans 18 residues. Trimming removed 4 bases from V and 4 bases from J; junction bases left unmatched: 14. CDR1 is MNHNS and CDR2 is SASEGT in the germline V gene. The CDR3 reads CASSGPRERGGLSDTQYF. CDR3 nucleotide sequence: TGTGCCAGCAGTGGCCCTCGAGAGCGGGGGGGCCTCTCAGATACGCAGTATTTT.